Sequencing of this TCR beta chain was carried out in a study of spatial heterogeneity in lung cancer. Study details: From matched bulk RNA-seq came a T cell module score, which showed a strong correlation with TCR transcript counts in tumor regions. Whole-study findings and limits: Counts of expanded intratumoral alpha and beta TCRs tracked tumor mutation counts.

Of note for this clonotype: What it recognizes is unknown.

This CDR3 is 12 amino acids long. The V gene's germline CDR1 is ENHRY and CDR2 SYGVKD. Trimming removed 4 bases from V and 6 bases from J, with 7 bases in between. Time point reported: sample taken at primary tumor resection. One entry per CDR3 protein, called by TCRdb with MiXCR from the 5' RACE reads. The table records 12,000 or so distinct CDR3 sequences, about 13% of them present only once. The material was lung tumor tissue, obtained at surgery. The rearrangement joins TRBV10-3 to TRBJ2-4; a weak D match, TRBD1 (6 bases). The sequence was obtained from a male donor with early-stage non-small cell lung cancer. This CDR3 is CAISVDRNIQYF. CDR3 DNA: TGTGCCATCAGTGTGGACAGAAACATTCAGTACTTC.